This entry is about one T cell receptor beta chain. The sample originates from a study of blood T cell repertoires in COVID-19. This CDR3 contains 17 residues. CDR1 is SSHAT and CDR2 is FNYEAQ in the germline V gene (reference sequence). V lost 5 bases and J lost 2; bases outside the gene matches: 10. How the authors handled the data: From reference gene primer amplification, estimates of nucleated cell counts were derived. Produced via immunoSEQ multiplex PCR; TCRdb's table is partial and in-frame only. V and J calls and clone size are as listed in that table; D and trimming were resolved from the DNA. The sample carries some 140,000 clones, almost 85% recorded once.

The sequence derives from a man aged 35-49 years with acute COVID-19. The sequencing sample was made of PBMCs or T cells enriched from blood (not recorded which). The chain recombines TRBV7-7 with TRBJ2-2, with 8 bases lining up with TRBD1. CDR3 in amino acids: CASSETTGQGNTGELFF. The CDR3 region has the DNA TGTGCCAGCAGCGAAACAACCGGACAGGGTAACACCGGGGAGCTGTTTTTT.